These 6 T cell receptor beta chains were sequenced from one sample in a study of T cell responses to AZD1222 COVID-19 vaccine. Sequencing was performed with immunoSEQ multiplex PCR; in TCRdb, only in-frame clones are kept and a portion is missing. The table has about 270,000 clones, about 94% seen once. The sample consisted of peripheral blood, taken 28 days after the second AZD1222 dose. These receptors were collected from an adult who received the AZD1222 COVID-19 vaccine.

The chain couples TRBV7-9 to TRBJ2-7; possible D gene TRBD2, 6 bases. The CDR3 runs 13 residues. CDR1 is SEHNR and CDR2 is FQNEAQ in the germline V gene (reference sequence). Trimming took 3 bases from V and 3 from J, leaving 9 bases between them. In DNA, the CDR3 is TGTGCCAGCAGCTTGGCGGGGATCTACGAGCAGTACTTC. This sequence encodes CASSLAGIYEQYF.

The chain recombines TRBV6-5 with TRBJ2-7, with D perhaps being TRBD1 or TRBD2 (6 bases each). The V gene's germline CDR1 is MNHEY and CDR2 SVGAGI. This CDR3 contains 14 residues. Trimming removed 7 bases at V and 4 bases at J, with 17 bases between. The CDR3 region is CASTLGGTGYEQYF. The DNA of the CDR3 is TGTGCCAGCACCCTAGGGGGGACCGGGTACGAGCAGTACTTC.

CDR3 region: CASSEETQYF. As DNA, the CDR3 is TGTGCCAGCAGCGAAGAGACCCAGTACTTC. The chain joins TRBV7-2 to TRBJ2-5; D gene uncertain. This CDR3 has 10 amino acids. V was trimmed by 5 bases and J by 3 bases, leaving 1 base between them. Germline V CDR1 and CDR2: SGHTA, FQGNSA. Filled out from reference TRBV7-2 and TRBJ2-5, the complete variable domain reads GAGVSQSPSNKVTEKGKDVELRCDPISGHTALYWYRQSLGQGLEFLIYFQGNSAPDKSGLPSDRFSAERTGGSVSTLTIQRTQQEDSAVYLCASSEETQYFGPGTRLLVL.

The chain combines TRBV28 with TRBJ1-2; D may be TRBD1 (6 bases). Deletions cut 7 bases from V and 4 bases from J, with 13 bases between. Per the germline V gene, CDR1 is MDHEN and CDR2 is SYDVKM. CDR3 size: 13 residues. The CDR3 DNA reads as TGTGCCAGCACCGCCCAGGGGACCTATGGCTACACCTTC. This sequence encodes CASTAQGTYGYTF.

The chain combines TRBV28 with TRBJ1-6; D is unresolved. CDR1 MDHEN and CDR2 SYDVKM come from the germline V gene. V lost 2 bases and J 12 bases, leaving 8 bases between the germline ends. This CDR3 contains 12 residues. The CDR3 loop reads CASSLAGRPLHF. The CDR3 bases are TGTGCCAGCAGTTTAGCGGGGAGACCCCTCCACTTT.

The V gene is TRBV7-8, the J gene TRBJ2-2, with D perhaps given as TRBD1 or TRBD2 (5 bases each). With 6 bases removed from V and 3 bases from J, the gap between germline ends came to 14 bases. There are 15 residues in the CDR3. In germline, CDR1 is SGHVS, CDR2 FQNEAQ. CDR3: CASSSWDPHTGELFF. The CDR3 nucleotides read TGTGCCAGCAGTTCTTGGGACCCACACACCGGGGAGCTGTTTTTT.